Following are 25 T cell receptor beta chains from one sample sequenced in a study of blood T cell repertoires in COVID-19. Only in-frame clones appear in the TCRdb table, and some are missing; sequencing was by immunoSEQ multiplex PCR. Found here are about 140,000 clones, roughly 78% of them singletons; the top ten hold 3% to 4.5%. Specimen: peripheral blood. These receptors originate from a man aged 60 to 69 with acute or convalescent COVID-19.

V is TRBV10-3 and J is TRBJ1-2; perhaps TRBD1 as D (6 bases). The germline V gene has CDR1 ENHRY and CDR2 SYGVKD. Between the trimmed V and J ends, which lost 4 bases and 7 bases, there was a span of 19 bases. There are 15 residues in the CDR3. The DNA for the CDR3 is TGTGCCATCAGTGCCGGGACACGGATAGAGGGTGGCTACACCTTC. It is translated as CAISAGTRIEGGYTF.

The chain has TRBV7-9 and TRBJ1-4; D gene unclear. The V end was cut by 5 bases, the J end by 4 bases, with 8 bases between. The germline V gene encodes CDR1 SEHNR and CDR2 FQNEAQ (reference sequence). This CDR3 has 13 amino acids. For the CDR3, the DNA is TGTGCCAGCAGCAGACTCTATAATGAAAAACTGTTTTTT. This gives the protein CASSRLYNEKLFF. The variable domain in full, with the rest retrieved from reference TRBV7-9 and TRBJ1-4, is DTGVSQNPRHKITKRGQNVTFRCDPISEHNRLYWYRQTLGQGPEFLTYFQNEAQLEKSRLLSDRFSAERPKGSFSTLEIQRTEQGDSAMYLCASSRLYNEKLFFGSGTQLSVL.

The rearrangement uses TRBV7-2 and TRBJ1-1, with D perhaps matching TRBD1 (5 bases). In germline, CDR1 is SGHTA, CDR2 FQGNSA. The CDR3 is 13 residues long. V dropped 6 bases and J dropped 0 bases, with 8 bases sitting between them. CDR3 in amino acids: CASRQGVNTEAFF. The CDR3 nucleotides read TGTGCCAGCAGACAAGGGGTGAACACTGAAGCTTTCTTT.

The chain joins TRBV6-2 or TRBV6-3 to TRBJ1-2; a weak D match, TRBD1 (6 bases). Germline CDR1 and CDR2: MNHEY and SVGEGT. V was clipped by 2 bases and J by 7 bases, with 8 bases between them. The CDR3 sequence is 12 residues long. CDR3 in amino acids: CASSYQGFGYTF. The CDR3 coding sequence is TGTGCCAGCAGTTACCAGGGGTTTGGCTACACCTTC.

On this clone: Its ends do not fully match the called genes, so a read error is possible. V usage is TRBV28 and J usage is TRBJ2-1, with TRBD2 matching 10 bases. The CDR3 contains 15 residues. Looked up from germline, CDR1 is MDHEN and CDR2 is SYDVKM. CDR3 protein: CASSKAGGPPGEQLF. In DNA, the CDR3 is TGTGCCAGCAGCAAAGCGGGAGGGCCACCGGGTGAGCAGCTCTTC.

The chain joins TRBV14 to TRBJ2-7; TRBD1 matches 8 bases. The CDR3 sequence is 15 residues long. With 1 base clipped from V and 3 bases from J, the junction kept 5 bases outside the gene matches. Germline V gene sequence: CDR1 SGHDN, CDR2 FVKESK. The CDR3 loop reads CASSQVAGGSYEQYF. The CDR3 DNA sequence: TGTGCCAGCAGCCAAGTCGCAGGGGGCAGCTACGAGCAGTACTTC.

This chain links TRBV6-2 or TRBV6-3 with TRBJ2-5; the D is unclear. The CDR3 extends over 12 amino acids. Deletions cut 1 base from V and 9 bases from J, with 9 bases between. The germline V gene encodes CDR1 MNHEY and CDR2 SVGEGT. The CDR3 reads CASSYLRWAQYF. DNA of the CDR3: TGTGCCAGCAGTTACTTGCGGTGGGCCCAGTACTTC.

J is TRBJ2-7 and V is TRBV6-5; TRBD2 matches at 12 bases. Germline V gene lookup returns CDR1 MNHEY and CDR2 SVGAGI. The junction had 6 bases not matched to a gene; V was cut back by 10 bases and J by 2 bases. This CDR3 is built from 14 residues. The CDR3 protein is CAIRRTSGTYEQYF. The DNA for the CDR3 is TGTGCCATTCGCCGGACTAGCGGGACCTACGAGCAGTACTTC.

J is TRBJ2-7 and V is TRBV5-1; 9 nucleotides line up with TRBD1. Losses at the gene ends were 4 bases for V and 4 bases for J; bases not matched to a gene: 6. Germline CDR1 and CDR2: SGHRS and YFSETQ. The CDR3 has 14 amino acids. DNA for the CDR3: TGCGCCAGCAGCCTACAGGGGGCGGGTTACGAGCAGTACTTC. It yields the protein CASSLQGAGYEQYF.

The chain employs TRBV19 and TRBJ2-1; the match to TRBD1 covers 7 bases. The germline V gene encodes CDR1 LNHDA and CDR2 SQIVND (reference sequence). The CDR3 covers 15 residues. Losses at the gene ends were 3 bases for V and 5 bases for J; bases not matched to a gene: 7. This chain's CDR3 is CASSIGQGVHNEQFF. CDR3 in DNA: TGTGCCAGTAGTATCGGTCAGGGGGTCCACAATGAGCAGTTCTTC.

The chain recombines TRBV30 with TRBJ1-6; perhaps TRBD1 as D (5 bases). The CDR3 spans 18 residues. CDR1 and CDR2 from the germline V gene are GTSNPN and SVGIG (reference sequence). The germline V and J ends were trimmed by 0 bases and 0 bases, with 15 bases remaining between them. CDR3 sequence reads: CAWSVRANRSSYNSPLHF. CDR3 in DNA: TGTGCCTGGAGTGTTAGAGCTAACAGGAGCTCCTATAATTCACCCCTCCACTTT.

This clone was seen only a few times. The V call is TRBV2, the J call TRBJ2-7, with D possibly matching TRBD2 (6 bases). CDR3 length: 13 residues. Trimming removed 6 bases from V and 4 bases from J, with 13 bases in between. CDR1 SNHLY and CDR2 FYNNEI come from the germline V gene. CDR3 region: CASRGGVAYEQYF. Written as DNA, the CDR3 is TGTGCCAGCAGGGGAGGCGTTGCGTACGAGCAGTACTTC.

This sequence joins TRBV6-4 and TRBJ1-4, with D hard to call. V gave up 6 bases and J gave up 3 bases, with 8 bases separating them. CDR1 and CDR2 (germline): MRHNA, SNTAGT. The CDR3 spans 13 residues. The CDR3 DNA sequence: TGTGCCAGCAGGAGGGCCCCTAATGAAAAACTGTTTTTT. Its protein is CASRRAPNEKLFF.

This rearrangement joins TRBV25-1 to TRBJ2-5; TRBD1 matches at 9 bases. The CDR3 sequence is 14 residues long. The trim removed 7 bases at V and 3 bases at J, leaving 6 bases unmatched. The V gene's germline CDR1 is MGHDK and CDR2 SYGVNS. CDR3 coding DNA: TGTGCCAGCACCCGGGACAGGGCAGAAGAGACCCAGTACTTC. Translating it yields CASTRDRAEETQYF.

The gene calls are TRBV7-3 and TRBJ2-1; TRBD2 is a possible D gene (5 bases). CDR3 length: 14 residues. Germline CDR1 and CDR2: SGHTA and FQGTGA. The ends were cut back, 0 bases at V and 4 bases at J, with 7 bases in the middle. CDR3 amino acids: CASSLTGGYNEQFF. The CDR3 DNA reads TGTGCCAGCAGCTTAACGGGCGGGTACAATGAGCAGTTCTTC.

This chain joins TRBV30 and TRBJ1-5; the D is unclear. The CDR3 is 15 residues long. Trimming took 0 bases from V and 3 from J, leaving 12 bases between them. CDR1 and CDR2 from the germline V gene are GTSNPN and SVGIG (reference sequence). The CDR3 loop is CAWSVSRRLNQPQHF. Written as DNA, the CDR3 is TGTGCCTGGAGTGTCTCCCGCAGACTCAATCAGCCCCAGCATTTT.

The genes are TRBV7-6 and TRBJ2-5; 14 bases are a match to TRBD2. Germline CDR1 SGHVS, CDR2 FNYEAQ. V shed 5 bases and J 5 bases; nucleotides not matched to a gene: 10. CDR3 size: 17 residues. The DNA for the CDR3 is TGTGCCAGCAGCCTGGGACTAGCGGGAGTTAGAAGTGAGACCCAGTACTTC. Residues: CASSLGLAGVRSETQYF.

This clone was seen just once. This chain uses TRBV18 with TRBJ1-2; TRBD1 aligns across 8 bases. Per germline, CDR1 KGHSH and CDR2 LQKENI. The V gene end was trimmed by 4 bases and the J gene end by 0 bases; junction bases not matched to a gene: 4. This CDR3 contains 15 residues. As DNA, the CDR3 is TGTGCCAGCTCACTCGGACAGGGAGCTAACTATGGCTACACCTTC. It codes for CASSLGQGANYGYTF.

This clone was seen a handful of times. The chain couples TRBV5-6 to TRBJ1-1, with D unclear. V gave up 1 base and J gave up 8 bases, with 15 bases separating them. This CDR3 contains 14 residues. The germline V gene encodes CDR1 SGHDT and CDR2 YYEEEE. The DNA of the CDR3 is TGTGCCAGCAGCTTGTTCTCTCGAGGACTGGAAGCTTTCTTT. Translation: CASSLFSRGLEAFF. The full variable domain, in which reference TRBV5-6 and TRBJ1-1 provide the parts outside the CDR3, is DAGVTQSPTHLIKTRGQQVTLRCSPKSGHDTVSWYQQALGQGPQFIFQYYEEEERQRGNFPDRFSGHQFPNYSSELNVNALLLGDSALYLCASSLFSRGLEAFFGQGTRLTVV.

V usage is TRBV7-2 and J usage is TRBJ1-5; 10 nucleotides match TRBD1. Trimming cost V 3 bases and J 7 bases; bases outside gene matches: 3. This CDR3 is built from 14 residues. Germline-derived CDR1 and CDR2 are SGHTA and FQGNSA. The chain's CDR3 is CASSLTGGYQPQHF. CDR3 coding DNA: TGTGCCAGCAGCTTGACAGGGGGCTACCAGCCCCAGCATTTT.

The chain carries TRBV5-6 and TRBJ2-7, with D maybe TRBD1 (6 bases). V was shortened by 4 bases and J by 2 bases, with 13 bases between the two germline ends. CDR3 length equals 14 residues. CDR1 is SGHDT and CDR2 is YYEEEE in the germline V gene. The CDR3 protein is CASSQTGIPYEQYF. The CDR3 nucleotides are TGTGCCAGCAGCCAAACAGGGATTCCCTACGAGCAGTACTTC.

The rearrangement links TRBV7-9 to TRBJ1-1; no reliable D call. CDR1 and CDR2 (germline): SEHNR, FQNEAQ (reference sequence). Trimming stripped 3 bases from V and 1 base from J, with 18 bases between. The CDR3 has 17 residues. The CDR3 reads CASSLIWEVEGNTEAFF. The DNA of the CDR3 is TGTGCCAGCAGCTTGATATGGGAAGTAGAGGGGAACACTGAAGCTTTCTTT.

J is TRBJ1-2 and V is TRBV7-6; 7 bases agree with TRBD1. Germline lookup yields CDR1 SGHVS and CDR2 FNYEAQ. This CDR3 spans 15 amino acids. The V gene end was trimmed by 3 bases and the J gene end by 2 bases; junction bases not matched to a gene: 6. CDR3 coding DNA: TGTGCCAGCAGCTTTTCCGGAGGGGGCAACTATGGCTACACCTTC. As protein: CASSFSGGGNYGYTF.

J is TRBJ1-5 and V is TRBV6-5, with D possibly matching TRBD1 (5 bases). The ends were cut back, 5 bases at V and 3 bases at J, with 11 bases in the middle. Germline lookup yields CDR1 MNHEY and CDR2 SVGAGI. The CDR3 covers 14 residues. CDR3: CASSHSGLNQPQHF. DNA of the CDR3: TGTGCCAGCAGTCATTCAGGGCTCAATCAGCCCCAGCATTTT.

The chain has TRBV12-3 or TRBV12-4 and TRBJ2-5, with D maybe TRBD1 (5 bases). This CDR3 region has 13 residues. V was trimmed by 3 bases and J by 6 bases, leaving 11 bases between them. The CDR3 reads CASSFQGLKTQYF. The CDR3 nucleotides are TGTGCCAGCAGTTTTCAGGGTCTCAAGACCCAGTACTTC.